Following are 21 T cell receptor beta chains from one sample sequenced in a study of blood T cell repertoires in COVID-19. The assay was immunoSEQ multiplex PCR, and TCRdb's table has in-frame clones only and misses some. The table includes 100,000 to 150,000 clones, around 87% detected once. Sequenced sample: peripheral blood. All receptors come from an older woman with acute or convalescent COVID-19.

The chain combines TRBV2 with TRBJ1-4; D may be TRBD1 (5 bases). V was clipped by 4 bases and J by 4 bases, with 10 bases between them. The germline CDR1 and CDR2 sequences are SNHLY and FYNNEI. The CDR3 covers 14 residues. CDR3 DNA sequence: TGTGCCAGCAGTGGGGGACTGAGTAATGAAAAACTGTTTTTT. Amino acid sequence: CASSGGLSNEKLFF.

V gene TRBV19 combines with J gene TRBJ1-6; 7 bases align to TRBD1. Germline V lookup: CDR1 LNHDA, CDR2 SQIVND (reference sequence). J gave up 8 bases and V 6 bases, and 7 bases lay outside the gene matches. The CDR3 spans 14 residues. CDR3 DNA: TGTGCCAGTAGCCGACAGGGCTCGGATTCACCCCTCCACTTT. Protein sequence: CASSRQGSDSPLHF.

The CDR3 DNA is TGTGCCAGCAGCCCTTTGGGAGGGGGGGGCCAACTCTACGAGCAGTACTTC. Translating gives CASSPLGGGGQLYEQYF. The rearrangement links TRBV2 to TRBJ2-7; weak D call: TRBD2 (7 bases). This CDR3 comprises 17 residues. V lost 6 bases and J 3 bases, leaving 24 bases between the germline ends. In germline, CDR1 is SNHLY, CDR2 FYNNEI.

The chain joins TRBV29-1 to TRBJ2-7; 8 bases align to TRBD2. The J segment lost 4 bases and the V segment lost 7 bases, leaving 9 bases of the junction unmatched. Germline V gene sequence: CDR1 SQVTM, CDR2 ANQGSEA. This CDR3 contains 13 residues. The chain's CDR3 is CSATGLAEYEQYF. The CDR3, as DNA: TGCAGCGCAACCGGACTAGCCGAGTACGAGCAGTACTTC.

This rearrangement joins TRBV18 to TRBJ1-5, with TRBD1 matching over 7 bases. The CDR3 is 15 residues long. Germline CDR1 is KGHSH and CDR2 is LQKENI. The junction had 6 bases not matched to a gene; V was cut back by 3 bases and J by 4 bases. In DNA form, the CDR3 reads TGTGCCAGCTCACCGCCTAACAGGGGAAATCAGCCCCAGCATTTT. Translating it yields CASSPPNRGNQPQHF.

J is TRBJ2-3 and V is TRBV6-6; TRBD1 might be the D (5 bases). The germline V gene has CDR1 MNHNY and CDR2 SVGAGI (reference sequence). The V gene lost 6 bases and the J gene lost 0 bases, with 13 bases spanning the gap. The CDR3 runs 15 residues. The CDR3 loop reads CASRGRVFSTDTQYF. DNA of the CDR3: TGTGCCAGCAGGGGGCGTGTTTTTAGCACAGATACGCAGTATTTT.

The V call is TRBV25-1, the J call TRBJ1-2, with unresolved D. The V end was cut by 1 base, the J end by 7 bases, with 10 bases between. Germline assignment: CDR1 MGHDK and CDR2 SYGVNS. The CDR3 totals 13 residues. The CDR3 protein is CASSESFSLGYTF. DNA of the CDR3: TGTGCCAGCAGTGAATCTTTCTCTCTTGGCTACACCTTC.

This chain joins TRBV3-1 (or the pseudogene TRBV3-2) and TRBJ2-3; the D is unclear. CDR1 is LGHDT, CDR2 YNNKEL, per germline (reference sequence). There are 12 residues in the CDR3. V was pared by 3 bases and J by 2 bases, with 3 bases between. This chain's CDR3 is CASSHYTDTQYF. CDR3 in DNA: TGTGCCAGCAGCCATTACACAGATACGCAGTATTTT.

This chain connects TRBV30 to TRBJ1-1; tentative D call: TRBD1 (5 bases). The CDR3 extends over 13 amino acids. V dropped 2 bases and J dropped 1 base, with 8 bases sitting between them. Germline V gene sequence: CDR1 GTSNPN, CDR2 SVGIG (reference sequence). As DNA, the CDR3 is TGTGCCTGGAGTATTACAGGGAACACTGAAGCTTTCTTT. This encodes CAWSITGNTEAFF.

The chain recombines TRBV19 with TRBJ2-2; TRBD2 matches 15 bases. Germline V gene sequence: CDR1 LNHDA, CDR2 SQIVND (reference sequence). The CDR3 length is 19 residues. The V and J ends lost 2 bases and 6 bases, in that order; junction bases with no gene match: 10. The CDR3 region is CASSITGLAGGRLSGELFF. The CDR3 DNA follows: TGTGCCAGTAGTATAACGGGACTAGCGGGAGGTCGGTTGTCCGGGGAGCTGTTTTTT.

The chain uses TRBV5-5 and TRBJ2-1, with 9 bases identical to TRBD1. V dropped 4 bases and J dropped 9; count of bases not matched to a gene: 17. The germline gives CDR1 SGHKS, CDR2 YYEKEE (reference sequence). This CDR3 contains 17 residues. For the CDR3, the DNA is TGTGCCAGCAGCCAATCGGGACAGGGAAGGGCCTGGGGTGAGCAGTTCTTC. As protein: CASSQSGQGRAWGEQFF. The entire variable domain, with the rest obtained from reference TRBV5-5 and TRBJ2-1, is as follows: DAGVTQSPTHLIKTRGQQVTLRCSPISGHKSVSWYQQVLGQGPQFIFQYYEKEERGRGNFPDRFSARQFPNYSSELNVNALLLGDSALYLCASSQSGQGRAWGEQFFGPGTRLTVL.

This chain uses TRBV4-2 with TRBJ1-2; unclear D gene. The CDR3 is made up of 14 amino acids. The V and J ends lost 5 bases and 0 bases respectively, with 10 bases between them. Germline CDR1 reads LGHNA; CDR2 reads YNFKEQ. CDR3 amino acids: CASSAAGTNYGYTF. In DNA form, the CDR3 reads TGTGCCAGCAGCGCGGCGGGAACTAACTATGGCTACACCTTC.

The chain joins TRBV5-1 to TRBJ1-2; possibly TRBD1 for D (6 bases). Germline V lookup: CDR1 SGHRS, CDR2 YFSETQ. Trimming cost V 8 bases and J 1 base, with 18 bases left between them. CDR3 length equals 15 residues. The CDR3 DNA is TGCGCCAGTCAGGACAGCGCTATAAGTAACTATGGCTACACCTTC. This gives the protein CASQDSAISNYGYTF.

The chain carries TRBV30 and TRBJ2-2; maybe TRBD2 (6 bases). Between the trimmed V and J ends, which lost 1 base and 5 bases, there was a span of 14 bases. Per germline, CDR1 GTSNPN and CDR2 SVGIG (reference sequence). The CDR3 spans 15 residues. CDR3 DNA sequence: TGTGCCTGGAGTGCAATCGGAGGAGGGACCGGGGAGCTGTTTTTT. This codes for CAWSAIGGGTGELFF.

This clone has just a few counts. The J gene is TRBJ1-2, the V gene TRBV7-8; D unclear. This CDR3 is 14 amino acids long. The germline CDR1 and CDR2 sequences are SGHVS and FQNEAQ. V was trimmed by 2 bases and J by 8 bases, leaving 15 bases between them. The CDR3 nucleotides are TGTGCCAGCAGCTTAAGGGAGACTTTAAGGGGCTACACCTTC. It encodes CASSLRETLRGYTF.

The rearrangement links TRBV21-1 to TRBJ1-2. TRBV21-1 constitutes a pseudogene. The CDR3 totals 12 residues. The CDR3 nucleotides are TGTGCCAGCAGGAGAGGAGAGAATGGCTACACCTTC. It is translated as CASRRGENGYTF.

This clone was counted only a few times. This chain uses TRBV3-1 (or the pseudogene TRBV3-2) with TRBJ1-3; maybe TRBD1 (5 bases). V lost 2 bases and J 0 bases, leaving 11 bases between the germline ends. Germline-derived CDR1 and CDR2 are LGHDT and YNNKEL (reference sequence). This CDR3 has 16 amino acids. CDR3 nucleotide sequence: TGTGCCAGCAGCCAATTAGACCAGGGCTCTGGAAACACCATATATTTT. Translation: CASSQLDQGSGNTIYF.

The genes are TRBV25-1 and TRBJ2-1; 12 bases line up with TRBD1. Germline lookup yields CDR1 MGHDK and CDR2 SYGVNS. The CDR3 has 16 residues. After removal of 6 bases from V and 4 bases from J, the junction contained 7 bases not matched to a gene. The CDR3 loop is CASSPSGQGAYNEQFF. DNA for the CDR3: TGTGCCAGCAGCCCCTCGGGACAGGGGGCTTACAATGAGCAGTTCTTC.

The gene calls are TRBV6-2 or TRBV6-3 and TRBJ2-1; 10 bases map to TRBD2. The CDR3 consists of 15 residues. Losses at the gene ends were 4 bases for V and 10 bases for J; bases not matched to a gene: 10. The V gene's germline CDR1 is MNHEY and CDR2 SVGEGT. CDR3 coding DNA: TGTGCCAGCAGTTCTAGCGGGAGCCGGTTTATGGAGCAGTTCTTC. This gives the protein CASSSSGSRFMEQFF.

The V and J genes are TRBV6-2 or TRBV6-3 and TRBJ2-2, with 10 nucleotides matching TRBD2. Germline loops: CDR1 MNHEY, CDR2 SVGEGT. After removal of 2 bases from V and 3 bases from J, the junction contained 9 bases not matched to a gene. This CDR3 has 18 amino acids. DNA for the CDR3: TGTGCCAGCAGTTACCACACTAGCGGGACCTCCTACACCGGGGAGCTGTTTTTT. Protein: CASSYHTSGTSYTGELFF.

The rearrangement uses TRBV19 and TRBJ2-2, with 14 bases that match TRBD2. The CDR3 extends over 20 amino acids. With V trimmed by 7 bases and J by 3 bases, 16 bases remained unmatched. Germline-derived CDR1 and CDR2 are LNHDA and SQIVND (reference sequence). The CDR3 is CASKKTAGLAGEQHTGELFF. The CDR3 bases are TGTGCCAGTAAAAAAACCGCGGGACTAGCGGGAGAACAGCACACCGGGGAGCTGTTTTTT.